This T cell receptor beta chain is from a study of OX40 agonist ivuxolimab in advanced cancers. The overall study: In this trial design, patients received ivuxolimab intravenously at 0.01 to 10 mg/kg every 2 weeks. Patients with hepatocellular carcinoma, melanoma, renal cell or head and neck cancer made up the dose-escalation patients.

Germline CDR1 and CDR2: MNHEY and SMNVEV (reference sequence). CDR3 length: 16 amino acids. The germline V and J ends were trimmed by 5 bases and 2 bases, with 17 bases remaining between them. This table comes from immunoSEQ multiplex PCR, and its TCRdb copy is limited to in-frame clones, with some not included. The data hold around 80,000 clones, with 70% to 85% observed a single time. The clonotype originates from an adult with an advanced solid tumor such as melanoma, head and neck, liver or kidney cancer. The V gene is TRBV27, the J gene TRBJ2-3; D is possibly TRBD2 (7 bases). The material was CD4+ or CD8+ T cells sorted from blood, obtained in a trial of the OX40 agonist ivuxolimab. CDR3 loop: CASSGWGGRHTDTQYF. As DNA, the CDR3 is TGTGCCAGCAGTGGATGGGGGGGGCGCCACACAGATACGCAGTATTTT.